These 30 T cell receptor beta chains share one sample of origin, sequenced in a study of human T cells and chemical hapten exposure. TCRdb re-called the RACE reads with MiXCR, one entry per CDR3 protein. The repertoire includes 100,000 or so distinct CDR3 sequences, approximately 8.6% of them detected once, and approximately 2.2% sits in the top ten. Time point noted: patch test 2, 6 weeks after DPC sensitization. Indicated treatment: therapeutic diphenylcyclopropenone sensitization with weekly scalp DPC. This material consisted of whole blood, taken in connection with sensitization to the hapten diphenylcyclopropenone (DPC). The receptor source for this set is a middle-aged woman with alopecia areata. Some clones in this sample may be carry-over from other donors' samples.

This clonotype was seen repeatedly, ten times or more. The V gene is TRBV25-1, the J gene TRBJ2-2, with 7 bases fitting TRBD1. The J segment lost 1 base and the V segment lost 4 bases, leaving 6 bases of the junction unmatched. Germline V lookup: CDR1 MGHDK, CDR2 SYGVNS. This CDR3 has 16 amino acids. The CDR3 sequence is CASSGAGTVNTGELFF. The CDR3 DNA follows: TGTGCCAGCAGTGGGGCCGGGACAGTGAACACCGGGGAGCTGTTTTTT.

The CDR3 spells CSASRLAGGEQFF. The CDR3 DNA is TGCAGTGCTAGTAGGCTAGCGGGTGGCGAGCAGTTCTTC. The chain has TRBV20-1 and TRBJ2-1; 8 positions agree with TRBD2. Trimming at V came to 3 bases and at J to 10 bases, leaving 8 bases not matched to a gene. Germline-derived CDR1 and CDR2 are DFQATT and SNEGSKA (reference sequence). This CDR3 comprises 13 residues.

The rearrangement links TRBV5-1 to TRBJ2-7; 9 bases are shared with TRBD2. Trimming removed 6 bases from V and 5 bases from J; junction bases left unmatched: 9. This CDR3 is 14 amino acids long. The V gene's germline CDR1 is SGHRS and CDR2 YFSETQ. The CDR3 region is CASTRTSAGNEQYF. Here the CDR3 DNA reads TGCGCCAGCACCCGGACTAGCGCCGGCAACGAGCAGTACTTC.

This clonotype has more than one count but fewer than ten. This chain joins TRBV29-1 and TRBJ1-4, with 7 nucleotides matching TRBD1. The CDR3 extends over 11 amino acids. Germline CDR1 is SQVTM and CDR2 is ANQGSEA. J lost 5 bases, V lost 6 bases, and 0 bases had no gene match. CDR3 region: CSVDRNEKLFF. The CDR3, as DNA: TGCAGCGTGGACAGGAATGAAAAACTGTTTTTT.

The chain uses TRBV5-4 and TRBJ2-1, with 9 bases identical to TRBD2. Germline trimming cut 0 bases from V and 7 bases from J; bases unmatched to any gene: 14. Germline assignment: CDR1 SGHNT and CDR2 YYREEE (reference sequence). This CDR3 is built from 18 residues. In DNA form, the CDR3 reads TGTGCCAGCAGCTTGGCACTCCAATCGGGACTAGCCTGGAATGAGCAGTTCTTC. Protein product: CASSLALQSGLAWNEQFF. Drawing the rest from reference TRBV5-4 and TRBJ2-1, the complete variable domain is ETGVTQSPTHLIKTRGQQVTLRCSSQSGHNTVSWYQQALGQGPQFIFQYYREEENGRGNFPPRFSGLQFPNYSSELNVNALELDDSALYLCASSLALQSGLAWNEQFFGPGTRLTVL.

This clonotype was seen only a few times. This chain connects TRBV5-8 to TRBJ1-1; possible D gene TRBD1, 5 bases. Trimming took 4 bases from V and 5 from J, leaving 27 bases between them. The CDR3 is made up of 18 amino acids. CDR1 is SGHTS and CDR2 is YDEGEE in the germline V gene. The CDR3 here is CASSQTDSAFPLGTEAFF. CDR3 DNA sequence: TGTGCCAGCAGCCAAACCGACAGTGCTTTCCCTCTCGGGACTGAAGCTTTCTTT.

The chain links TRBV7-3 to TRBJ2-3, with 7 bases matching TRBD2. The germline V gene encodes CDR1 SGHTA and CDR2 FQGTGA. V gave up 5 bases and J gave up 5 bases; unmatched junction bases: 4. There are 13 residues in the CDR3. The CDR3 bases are TGTGCCAGCAGCCCAGTAGCGGGAGATACGCAGTATTTT. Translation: CASSPVAGDTQYF. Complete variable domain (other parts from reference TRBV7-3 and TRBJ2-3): GAGVSQTPSNKVTEKGKYVELRCDPISGHTALYWYRQSLGQGPEFLIYFQGTGAADDSGLPNDRFFAVRPEGSVSTLKIQRTERGDSAVYLCASSPVAGDTQYFGPGTRLTVL.

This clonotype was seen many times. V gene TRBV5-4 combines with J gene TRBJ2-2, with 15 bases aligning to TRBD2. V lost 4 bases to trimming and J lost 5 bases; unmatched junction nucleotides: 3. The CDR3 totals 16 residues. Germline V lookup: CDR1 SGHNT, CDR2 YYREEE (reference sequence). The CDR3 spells CASSQGLAGGTGELFF. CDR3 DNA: TGTGCCAGCAGCCAGGGACTAGCGGGAGGAACCGGGGAGCTGTTTTTT. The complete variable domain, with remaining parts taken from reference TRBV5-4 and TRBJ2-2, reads ETGVTQSPTHLIKTRGQQVTLRCSSQSGHNTVSWYQQALGQGPQFIFQYYREEENGRGNFPPRFSGLQFPNYSSELNVNALELDDSALYLCASSQGLAGGTGELFFGEGSRLTVL.

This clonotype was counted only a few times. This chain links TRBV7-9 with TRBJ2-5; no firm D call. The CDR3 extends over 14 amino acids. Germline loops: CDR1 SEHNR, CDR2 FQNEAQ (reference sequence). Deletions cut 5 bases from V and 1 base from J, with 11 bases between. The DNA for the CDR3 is TGTGCCAGCAGCCCCCCCCGATCCCAAGAGACCCAGTACTTC. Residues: CASSPPRSQETQYF.

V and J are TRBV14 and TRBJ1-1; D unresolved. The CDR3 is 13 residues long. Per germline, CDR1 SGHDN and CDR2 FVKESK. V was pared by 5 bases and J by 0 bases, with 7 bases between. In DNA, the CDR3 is TGTGCCAGCAGCTCCCTCATGAACACTGAAGCTTTCTTT. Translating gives CASSSLMNTEAFF.

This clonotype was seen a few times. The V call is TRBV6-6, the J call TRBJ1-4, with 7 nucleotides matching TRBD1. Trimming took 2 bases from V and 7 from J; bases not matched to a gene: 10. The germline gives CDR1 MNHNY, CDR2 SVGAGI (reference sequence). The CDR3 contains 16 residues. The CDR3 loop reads CASSYDRAVSGEKLFF. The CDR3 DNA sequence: TGTGCCAGCAGTTACGACAGGGCTGTCTCCGGTGAAAAACTGTTTTTT.

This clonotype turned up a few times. The CDR3 here is CASSLVGGTQPQETQYF. CDR3 sequence (DNA): TGTGCCAGCAGCTTAGTAGGGGGGACGCAGCCCCAAGAGACCCAGTACTTC. This rearrangement joins TRBV7-2 to TRBJ2-5, with D perhaps TRBD1 or TRBD2 (6 bases each). The CDR3 is 17 residues long. The V gene lost 1 base and the J gene lost 1 base, with 16 bases spanning the gap. The germline V gene has CDR1 SGHTA and CDR2 FQGNSA. Supplemented by reference TRBV7-2 and TRBJ2-5, the full variable domain reads GAGVSQSPSNKVTEKGKDVELRCDPISGHTALYWYRQSLGQGLEFLIYFQGNSAPDKSGLPSDRFSAERTGGSVSTLTIQRTQQEDSAVYLCASSLVGGTQPQETQYFGPGTRLLVL.

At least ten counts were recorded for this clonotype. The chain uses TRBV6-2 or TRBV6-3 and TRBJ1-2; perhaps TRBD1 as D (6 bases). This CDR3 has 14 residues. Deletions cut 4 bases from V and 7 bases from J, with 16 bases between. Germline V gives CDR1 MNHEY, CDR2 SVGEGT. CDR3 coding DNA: TGTGCCAGCAGTTCTCCGCAGGGGTTGGCTGGCTACACCTTC. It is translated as CASSSPQGLAGYTF.

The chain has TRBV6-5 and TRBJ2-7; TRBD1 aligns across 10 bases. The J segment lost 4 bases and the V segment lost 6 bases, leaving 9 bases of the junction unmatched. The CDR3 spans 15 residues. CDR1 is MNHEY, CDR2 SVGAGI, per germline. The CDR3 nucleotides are TGTGCCAGCAGAGCCCGGGGACAGGGGAGATACGAGCAGTACTTC. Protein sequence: CASRARGQGRYEQYF.

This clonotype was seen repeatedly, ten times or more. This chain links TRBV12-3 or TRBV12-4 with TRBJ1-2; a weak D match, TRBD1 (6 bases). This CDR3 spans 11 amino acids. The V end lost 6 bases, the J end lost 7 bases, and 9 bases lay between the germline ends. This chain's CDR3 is CASSSGVGYTF. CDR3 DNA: TGTGCCAGCAGCTCAGGGGTTGGCTACACCTTC.

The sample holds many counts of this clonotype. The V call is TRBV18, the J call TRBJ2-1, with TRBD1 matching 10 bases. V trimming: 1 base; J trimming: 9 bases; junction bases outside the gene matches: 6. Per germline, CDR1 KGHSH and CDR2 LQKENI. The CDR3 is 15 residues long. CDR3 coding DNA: TGTGCCAGCTCACCACTCGGGACAGGGGTCGGTGAGCAGTTCTTC. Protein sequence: CASSPLGTGVGEQFF.

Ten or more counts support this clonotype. CDR3 residues: CASSNLAAYEQYF. The CDR3 DNA sequence: TGTGCCAGCAGCAACCTGGCCGCCTACGAGCAGTACTTC. V and J are TRBV6-5 and TRBJ2-7, with D hard to call. The CDR3 spans 13 residues. Trimming shortened V by 6 bases and J by 2 bases, and 11 bases separated the two germline ends. CDR1 is MNHEY, CDR2 SVGAGI, per germline.

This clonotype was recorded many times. In DNA form, the CDR3 reads TGTGCCAGCAGCCGCCGCCGGACGGGCGCAGCGGGAAACACCATATATTTT. Translation: CASSRRRTGAAGNTIYF. The chain is built from TRBV7-6 and TRBJ1-3; the D is unclear. The germline CDR1 and CDR2 sequences are SGHVS and FNYEAQ. V was trimmed by 5 bases and J by 4 bases, leaving 21 bases between them. This CDR3 is 17 amino acids long.

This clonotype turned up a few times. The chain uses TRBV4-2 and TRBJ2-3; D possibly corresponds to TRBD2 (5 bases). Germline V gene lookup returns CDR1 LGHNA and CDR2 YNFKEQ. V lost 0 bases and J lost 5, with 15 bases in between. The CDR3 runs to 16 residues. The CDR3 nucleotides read TGTGCCAGCAGCCAAGAAGCTAGCCGGGCCATAGATACGCAGTATTTT. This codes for CASSQEASRAIDTQYF.

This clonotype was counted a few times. CDR3 loop: CASSSSVGAFSYGYTF. The CDR3 nucleotides read TGTGCCAGCAGCTCTAGCGTCGGGGCTTTTAGCTATGGCTACACCTTC. This sequence joins TRBV7-2 and TRBJ1-2; maybe TRBD1 (5 bases). The CDR3 runs 16 residues. Germline V gene sequence: CDR1 SGHTA, CDR2 FQGNSA. Trimming left V 4 bases short and J 4 bases short, with 19 bases between.

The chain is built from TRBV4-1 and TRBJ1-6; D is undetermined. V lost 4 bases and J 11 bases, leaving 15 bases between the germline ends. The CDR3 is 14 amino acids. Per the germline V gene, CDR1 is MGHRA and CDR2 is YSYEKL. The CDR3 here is CASSLESSVAPLHF. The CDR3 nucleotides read TGCGCCAGCAGCCTAGAGTCCTCGGTGGCACCCCTCCACTTT.

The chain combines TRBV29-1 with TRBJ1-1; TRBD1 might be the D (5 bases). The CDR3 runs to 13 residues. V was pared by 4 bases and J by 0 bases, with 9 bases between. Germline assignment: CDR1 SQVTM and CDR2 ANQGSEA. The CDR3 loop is CSVALDMNTEAFF. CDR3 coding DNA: TGCAGCGTTGCCCTGGACATGAACACTGAAGCTTTCTTT.

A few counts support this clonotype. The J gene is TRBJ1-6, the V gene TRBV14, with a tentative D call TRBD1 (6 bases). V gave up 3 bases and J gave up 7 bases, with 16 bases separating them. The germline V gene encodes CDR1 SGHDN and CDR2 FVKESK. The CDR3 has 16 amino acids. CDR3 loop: CASSHRTETGNSPLHF. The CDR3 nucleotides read TGTGCCAGCAGCCACCGAACCGAAACAGGGAATTCACCCCTCCACTTT.

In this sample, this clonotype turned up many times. CDR3 in amino acids: CASSEGQNTEAFF. For the CDR3, the DNA is TGTGCCAGCAGCGAGGGGCAGAACACTGAAGCTTTCTTT. The chain combines TRBV9 with TRBJ1-1; D is possibly TRBD1 (5 bases). CDR1 and CDR2 (germline): SGDLS, YYNGEE. This CDR3 spans 13 amino acids. Trimming cost V 3 bases and J 1 base, with 7 bases left between them.

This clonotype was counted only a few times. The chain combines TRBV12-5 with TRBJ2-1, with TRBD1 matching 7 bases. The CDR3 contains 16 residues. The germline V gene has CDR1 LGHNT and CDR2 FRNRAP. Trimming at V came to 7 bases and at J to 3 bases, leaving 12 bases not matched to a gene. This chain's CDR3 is CASAKLTGQFYNEQFF. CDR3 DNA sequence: TGTGCTAGTGCCAAACTTACGGGACAGTTCTACAATGAGCAGTTCTTC.

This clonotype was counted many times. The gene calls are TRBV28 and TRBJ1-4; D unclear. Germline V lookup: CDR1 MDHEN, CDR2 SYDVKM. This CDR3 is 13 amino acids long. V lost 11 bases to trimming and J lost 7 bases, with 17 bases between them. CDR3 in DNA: TGTGCCGCCCGGCCGCAACTAAGTGAAAAACTGTTTTTT. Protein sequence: CAARPQLSEKLFF. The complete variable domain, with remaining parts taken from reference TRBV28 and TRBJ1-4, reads DVKVTQSSRYLVKRTGEKVFLECVQDMDHENMFWYRQDPGLGLRLIYFSYDVKMKEKGDIPEGYSVSREKKERFSLILESASTNQTSMYLCAARPQLSEKLFFGSGTQLSVL.

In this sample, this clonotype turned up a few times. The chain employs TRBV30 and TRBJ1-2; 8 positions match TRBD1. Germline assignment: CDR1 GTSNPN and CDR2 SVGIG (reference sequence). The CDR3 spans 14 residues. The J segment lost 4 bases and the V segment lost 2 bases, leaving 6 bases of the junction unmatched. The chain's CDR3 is CAWSPGQGAYGYTF. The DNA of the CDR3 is TGTGCCTGGAGTCCAGGACAGGGTGCCTATGGCTACACCTTC. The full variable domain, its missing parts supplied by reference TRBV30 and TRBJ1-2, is SQTIHQWPATLVQPVGSPLSLECTVEGTSNPNLYWYRQAAGRGLQLLFYSVGIGQISSEVPQNLSASRPQDRQFILSSKKLLLSDSGFYLCAWSPGQGAYGYTFGSGTRLTVV.

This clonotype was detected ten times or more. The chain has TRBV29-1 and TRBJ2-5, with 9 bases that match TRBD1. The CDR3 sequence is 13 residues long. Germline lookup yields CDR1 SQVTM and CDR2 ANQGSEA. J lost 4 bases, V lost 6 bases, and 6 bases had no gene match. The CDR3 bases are TGCAGCGTGGGACAGGGCCCTATAGAGACCCAGTACTTC. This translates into CSVGQGPIETQYF.

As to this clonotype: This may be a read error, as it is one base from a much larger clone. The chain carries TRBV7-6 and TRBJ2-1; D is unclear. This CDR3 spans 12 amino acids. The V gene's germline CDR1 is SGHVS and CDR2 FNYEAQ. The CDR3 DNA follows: TGTGTCAGCAGCTTGTCCTACAATGAGCAGTTCTTC. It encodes CVSSLSYNEQFF. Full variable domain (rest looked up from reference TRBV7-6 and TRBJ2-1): GAGVSQSPRYKVTKRGQDVALRCDPISGHVSLYWYRQALGQGPEFLTYFNYEAQQDKSGLPNDRFSAERPEGSISTLTIQRTEQRDSAMYRCVSSLSYNEQFFGPGTRLTVL.

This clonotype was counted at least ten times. The CDR3 DNA reads as TGTGCCAGCAAAACCGGGACCGAAAATTCACCCCTCCACTTT. Its protein product is CASKTGTENSPLHF. The chain uses TRBV27 and TRBJ1-6, with D tentatively TRBD1 (5 bases). Germline V CDR1 and CDR2: MNHEY, SMNVEV (reference sequence). The CDR3 extends over 14 amino acids. Trimming cost V 7 bases and J 7 bases, with 14 bases left between them.